This entry lists 27 T cell receptor beta chains sequenced from one sample in a study of cytomegalovirus exposure and HLA in healthy donors. Primers for the PCR totalled 60 Vbeta and 13 Jbeta. This table comes from immunoSEQ multiplex PCR, and its TCRdb copy is limited to in-frame clones, with some not included. Here the sample spans some 200,000 clones, about 77% being singletons. Material for sequencing was PBMCs. Every receptor here comes from a woman aged 25 to 39 in good health and CMV-seronegative.

CDR3 region: CASSVGVNEQFF. The CDR3 DNA reads as TGTGCCAGCAGCGTAGGCGTAAATGAGCAGTTCTTC. The chain couples TRBV9 to TRBJ2-1; D call uncertain. CDR1 SGDLS and CDR2 YYNGEE come from the germline V gene. This CDR3 is 12 amino acids long. V shed 0 bases and J shed 7 bases, with 5 bases lying between them.

The chain is built from TRBV7-2 and TRBJ2-2; D gene uncertain. V was pared by 5 bases and J by 8 bases, with 15 bases between. CDR1 and CDR2 (germline): SGHTA, FQGNSA. CDR3 size: 14 residues. The CDR3 nucleotides are TGTGCCAGCAGCCTAAATCCGATCGTTGGGGAGCTGTTTTTT. It specifies CASSLNPIVGELFF.

This clone was recorded a few times. This chain joins TRBV7-9 and TRBJ1-3, with a weak D call TRBD1 (5 bases). Germline-derived CDR1 and CDR2 are SEHNR and FQNEAQ (reference sequence). CDR3 length: 15 residues. The CDR3: CGVRKQAPSGNTIYF. CDR3 coding DNA: TGTGGGGTACGAAAACAGGCGCCCTCTGGAAACACCATATATTTT.

The chain couples TRBV28 to TRBJ2-7, with 7 positions matching TRBD2. The V gene end was trimmed by 4 bases and the J gene end by 12 bases; junction bases not matched to a gene: 9. Per the germline V gene, CDR1 is MDHEN and CDR2 is SYDVKM. The CDR3 is 12 amino acids. CDR3 protein: CASSSHLAGRYF. The CDR3 bases are TGTGCCAGCAGTTCCCATTTAGCGGGTCGGTACTTC. The entire variable domain, with the rest obtained from reference TRBV28 and TRBJ2-7, is as follows: DVKVTQSSRYLVKRTGEKVFLECVQDMDHENMFWYRQDPGLGLRLIYFSYDVKMKEKGDIPEGYSVSREKKERFSLILESASTNQTSMYLCASSSHLAGRYFGPGTRLTVT.

This rearrangement joins TRBV6-1 to TRBJ1-2, with D unresolved. The V gene's germline CDR1 is MNHNS and CDR2 SASEGT. The CDR3 sequence is 14 residues long. Trimming took 7 bases from V and 2 from J, leaving 14 bases between them. DNA for the CDR3: TGTGCCAGCAATACCCGTTCTACCAACTATGGCTACACCTTC. Protein sequence: CASNTRSTNYGYTF.

The chain links TRBV7-9 to TRBJ2-3; no clear D. Trimming removed 6 bases from V and 4 bases from J, with 14 bases in between. The CDR3 totals 14 residues. Per germline, CDR1 SEHNR and CDR2 FQNEAQ (reference sequence). The chain's CDR3 is CASRTLGIPDTQYF. The CDR3 nucleotides are TGTGCCAGCAGAACCCTAGGAATCCCAGATACGCAGTATTTT. The complete variable domain, with remaining parts taken from reference TRBV7-9 and TRBJ2-3, reads DTGVSQNPRHKITKRGQNVTFRCDPISEHNRLYWYRQTLGQGPEFLTYFQNEAQLEKSRLLSDRFSAERPKGSFSTLEIQRTEQGDSAMYLCASRTLGIPDTQYFGPGTRLTVL.

The chain has TRBV7-8 and TRBJ2-7; 10 bases are a match to TRBD1. CDR1 is SGHVS, CDR2 FQNEAQ, per germline. V shed 5 bases, J shed 2 bases, and the junction held 12 bases outside the gene matches. The CDR3 is made up of 17 amino acids. The CDR3 nucleotides read TGTGCCAGCAGCAGACCCGGGACAGGGGACCCCCCCTACGAGCAGTACTTC. It yields the protein CASSRPGTGDPPYEQYF.

CDR3 DNA: TGCAGCGTCGCAGCAGGGGGTCCCCCTTACAATGAGCAGTTCTTC. Protein: CSVAAGGPPYNEQFF. V usage is TRBV29-1 and J usage is TRBJ2-1; 7 nucleotides align to TRBD1. Germline CDR1 reads SQVTM; CDR2 reads ANQGSEA. V trimming: 6 bases; J trimming: 4 bases; junction bases outside the gene matches: 12. The CDR3 has 15 amino acids.

This clone ranks as medium-sized. Other DNA sequences from this sample encode an identical CDR3 as well. The rearrangement uses TRBV9 and TRBJ2-6; no clear D gene. Trimming left V 2 bases short and J 0 bases short, with 6 bases between. This CDR3 is built from 15 residues. Germline V gives CDR1 SGDLS, CDR2 YYNGEE. CDR3 in DNA: TGTGCCAGCAGCGTCGCCGGCTCTGGGGCCAACGTCCTGACTTTC. As protein: CASSVAGSGANVLTF.

About this clone itself: This CDR3 is also generated by other DNA sequences in the sample. The chain recombines TRBV9 with TRBJ2-3; no clear D gene. Per the germline V gene, CDR1 is SGDLS and CDR2 is YYNGEE. The V and J ends lost 0 bases and 0 bases respectively, with 5 bases between them. This CDR3 spans 14 amino acids. CDR3 sequence (DNA): TGTGCCAGCAGCGTAGGTGTAAGCACAGATACGCAGTATTTT. It yields the protein CASSVGVSTDTQYF.

The chain recombines TRBV11-2 with TRBJ1-6; D remains unclear. The V end lost 2 bases, the J end lost 6 bases, and 11 bases lay between the germline ends. This CDR3 is 15 amino acids long. CDR1 and CDR2 (germline): SGHAT, FQNNGV. The CDR3: CASSLQRQINSPLHF. The CDR3 bases are TGTGCCAGCAGCTTACAGCGGCAGATTAATTCACCCCTCCACTTT.

This sequence joins TRBV6-5 and TRBJ1-6; 7 nucleotides line up with TRBD1. Germline V lookup: CDR1 MNHEY, CDR2 SVGAGI. After removal of 9 bases from V and 7 bases from J, the junction contained 9 bases not matched to a gene. The CDR3 is 14 amino acids. The CDR3 is CASTRGQTNSPLHF. CDR3 sequence (DNA): TGTGCCAGTACGAGGGGACAGACGAATTCACCCCTCCACTTT.

This clone has a single count. This sequence joins TRBV11-2 and TRBJ1-1, with D possibly matching TRBD1 (6 bases). Germline-derived CDR1 and CDR2 are SGHAT and FQNNGV. The CDR3 covers 14 residues. Between the trimmed V and J ends, which lost 4 bases and 1 base, there was a span of 10 bases. CDR3 amino acids: CASSWPGANTEAFF. CDR3 nucleotide sequence: TGTGCCAGCAGCTGGCCAGGGGCGAACACTGAAGCTTTCTTT.

This chain joins TRBV5-1 and TRBJ2-3; 12 nucleotides match TRBD2. This CDR3 comprises 16 residues. Trimming at V came to 4 bases and at J to 1 base, leaving 4 bases not matched to a gene. CDR1 SGHRS and CDR2 YFSETQ come from the germline V gene. CDR3 DNA sequence: TGCGCCAGCAGCATGCGGACTAGCGGGGGCACAGATACGCAGTATTTT. Translation gives CASSMRTSGGTDTQYF.

The chain employs TRBV11-2 and TRBJ2-7; D gene ambiguous. With 5 bases removed from V and 0 bases from J, the gap between germline ends came to 11 bases. Germline CDR1 SGHAT, CDR2 FQNNGV. The CDR3 is made up of 14 amino acids. The CDR3 region is CASSPHVSSYEQYF. The CDR3 coding sequence is TGTGCCAGCAGCCCCCATGTGAGCTCCTACGAGCAGTACTTC.

V is TRBV19 and J is TRBJ2-7, with 8 bases that match TRBD2. From germline, CDR1 is LNHDA and CDR2 SQIVND (reference sequence). The V segment lost 1 base and the J segment 3 bases; nucleotides outside the gene matches: 5. The length of the CDR3 is 15 residues. The CDR3 loop is CASSIVTSGDYEQYF. The CDR3 DNA reads TGTGCCAGTAGTATAGTAACTAGCGGAGACTACGAGCAGTACTTC.

The CDR3 reads CAWSLQGVSYNEQFF. CDR3 in DNA: TGTGCCTGGAGTTTGCAGGGGGTTTCCTACAATGAGCAGTTCTTC. The chain has TRBV30 and TRBJ2-1; 7 nucleotides agree with TRBD1. The CDR3 is 15 amino acids. The germline V gene encodes CDR1 GTSNPN and CDR2 SVGIG (reference sequence). V shed 2 bases and J 1 base; nucleotides not matched to a gene: 5.

The genes are TRBV30 and TRBJ2-2; no reliable D call. V was cut by 5 bases and J by 2 bases, with 9 bases left in between. Germline loops: CDR1 GTSNPN, CDR2 SVGIG (reference sequence). The CDR3 has 13 amino acids. CDR3 coding DNA: TGTGCCTGGCAGATCTTAAACACCGGGGAGCTGTTTTTT. This gives the protein CAWQILNTGELFF.

The genes are TRBV6-6 and TRBJ1-2; D not resolved. V was shortened by 2 bases and J by 8 bases, with 15 bases between the two germline ends. There are 14 residues in the CDR3. The germline V gene encodes CDR1 MNHNY and CDR2 SVGAGI (reference sequence). CDR3 nucleotide sequence: TGTGCCAGCAGTTACAAGGAGGAGGATCCGGGCTACACCTTC. This translates into CASSYKEEDPGYTF.

A single count supports this clone. The chain uses TRBV2 and TRBJ2-2, with D possibly being TRBD2 (6 bases). V lost 6 bases and J lost 5, with 13 bases in between. The CDR3 has 14 residues. Germline lookup yields CDR1 SNHLY and CDR2 FYNNEI. This CDR3 is CASSDGSGTGELFF. CDR3 nucleotides: TGTGCCAGCAGCGACGGGAGCGGGACCGGGGAGCTGTTTTTT.

This clone was observed a handful of times. V usage is TRBV27 and J usage is TRBJ1-5; D might be TRBD1 (6 bases). The CDR3 sequence is 16 residues long. The germline V gene has CDR1 MNHEY and CDR2 SMNVEV (reference sequence). The V end lost 6 bases, the J end lost 4 bases, and 19 bases lay between the germline ends. The CDR3 reads CASRPIRQDRNQPQHF. CDR3 sequence (DNA): TGTGCCAGCAGACCAATCCGACAGGACCGAAATCAGCCCCAGCATTTT.

V usage is TRBV19 and J usage is TRBJ1-3, with D perhaps TRBD1 (5 bases). The V end lost 4 bases, the J end lost 4 bases, and 17 bases lay between the germline ends. Germline-derived CDR1 and CDR2 are LNHDA and SQIVND (reference sequence). The CDR3 has 16 residues. CDR3 sequence: CASSTAAGFGGNTIYF. CDR3 DNA: TGTGCCAGTAGTACTGCCGCAGGGTTTGGCGGAAACACCATATATTTT.

The rearrangement uses TRBV10-3 and TRBJ2-7, with 14 nucleotides matching TRBD2. The V segment lost 10 bases and the J segment 4 bases; nucleotides outside the gene matches: 3. Germline CDR1 reads ENHRY; CDR2 reads SYGVKD. The CDR3 has 13 residues. CDR3 DNA sequence: TGTGCCACCGGGACTAGCGGGAGTTACGAGCAGTACTTC. Residues: CATGTSGSYEQYF.

This clone has more than one count but fewer than ten. V is TRBV7-9 and J is TRBJ2-1; 12 bases line up with TRBD2. Germline CDR1 is SEHNR and CDR2 is FQNEAQ (reference sequence). Trimming at V came to 5 bases and at J to 4 bases, leaving 6 bases not matched to a gene. This CDR3 comprises 16 residues. The CDR3 is CASSPRLAGEYNEQFF. CDR3 bases: TGTGCCAGCAGCCCGCGACTAGCGGGGGAATACAATGAGCAGTTCTTC.

The chain joins TRBV28 to TRBJ2-7; 8 nucleotides match TRBD2. Trimming cost V 3 bases and J 2 bases; bases outside gene matches: 9. The germline V gene has CDR1 MDHEN and CDR2 SYDVKM. CDR3 size: 16 residues. In DNA form, the CDR3 reads TGTGCCAGCAGTTTTCGTCTTAGCGGGACTACCTACGAGCAGTACTTC. This translates into CASSFRLSGTTYEQYF.

This clone was seen only a few times. This chain links TRBV7-8 with TRBJ2-7; 9 bases are a match to TRBD2. With 3 bases clipped from V and 6 bases from J, the junction kept 9 bases outside the gene matches. Germline V gene lookup returns CDR1 SGHVS and CDR2 FQNEAQ. This CDR3 spans 15 amino acids. The CDR3 DNA is TGTGCCAGCAGCTTGCCCGGACTAGCGCGGGGCGAGCAGTACTTC. It specifies CASSLPGLARGEQYF.

CDR3 region: CASSKHKSRVVWEKLFF. The DNA of the CDR3 is TGTGCCAGCAGCAAACATAAAAGCAGGGTAGTATGGGAAAAACTGTTTTTT. The chain links TRBV21-1 to TRBJ1-4; TRBD1, as called in the table, went unchecked against the DNA. TRBV21-1 is assigned pseudogene status. The CDR3 runs 17 residues.